This TCR beta chain was observed in a study of cytomegalovirus exposure and HLA in healthy donors. Study findings and constraints: In an earlier analysis, about 87% or about 30%: the productive usage of most TCR beta V segments.

This clone has a handful of counts. Its specificity is unknown. CDR3 length equals 18 residues. CDR1 and CDR2 (germline): MNHEY, SMNVEV (reference sequence). J lost 1 base, V lost 7 bases, and 18 bases had no gene match. PCR was performed using 60 Vbeta and 13 Jbeta primers. TCRdb's copy holds only in-frame clones and misses some; the assay was immunoSEQ multiplex PCR. Of some 84,000 clones detected, roughly 61% appear once; the ten largest clones hold approximately 16%. The V call is TRBV27, the J call TRBJ2-7; 8 nucleotides line up with TRBD2. The sequenced sample was PBMCs. The sequence came from a woman aged 40-49 years in good health and CMV-seropositive. CDR3 nucleotides: TGTGCCAGCACCTCCCTGGGGGTAGCGGGGCTGTCATCCTACGAGCAGTACTTC. Encoded protein: CASTSLGVAGLSSYEQYF.